Below are 6 T cell receptor beta chains sequenced from a single sample in a study of blood T cell repertoires in COVID-19. Produced via immunoSEQ multiplex PCR; TCRdb's table is partial and in-frame only. Among 140,000 to 150,000 clones listed, 80% to 90% were seen once. Sequences were obtained from PBMCs or T cells enriched from blood (not recorded which). These receptors all come from a man aged 55 to 70 who had recovered from COVID-19.

The rearrangement joins TRBV2 to TRBJ1-2; 12 nucleotides align to TRBD1. The CDR3 is 17 residues long. Germline assignment: CDR1 SNHLY and CDR2 FYNNEI. Unmatched junction bases numbered 10, after V lost 6 bases and J lost 2 bases. CDR3 coding DNA: TGTGCCAGCAGCAACTTCGGGACAGGGGGCGCGAACTATGGCTACACCTTC. Its translation is CASSNFGTGGANYGYTF.

J is TRBJ2-7 and V is TRBV6-2 or TRBV6-3, with TRBD2 matching over 11 bases. Trimming took 6 bases from V and 6 from J; bases not matched to a gene: 4. Germline CDR1 is MNHEY and CDR2 is SVGEGT. This CDR3 contains 13 residues. The CDR3 sequence is CASSFTSGSEQYF. CDR3 DNA: TGTGCCAGCAGCTTTACTAGCGGGAGCGAGCAGTACTTC.

As concerns this clone: The junction departs from the called germline gene at one end, perhaps through a read error. CDR3 in amino acids: CASSQSRGTGAFF. Here the CDR3 DNA reads TGTGCCAGCAGCCAGAGTCGCGGGACTGGAGCTTTCTTT. The chain carries TRBV3-1 (or the pseudogene TRBV3-2) and TRBJ1-1; tentative D call: TRBD1 (5 bases). Germline CDR1 is LGHDT and CDR2 is YNNKEL (reference sequence). CDR3 length: 13 residues.

The chain carries TRBV29-1 and TRBJ1-2, with 7 nucleotides matching TRBD1. In germline, CDR1 is SQVTM, CDR2 ANQGSEA. V lost 7 bases and J lost 8; bases outside the gene matches: 7. The CDR3 loop spans 11 amino acids. CDR3 sequence reads: CSGRTGAGYTF. The CDR3 DNA reads TGCAGCGGTAGAACAGGGGCCGGCTACACCTTC.

This sequence joins TRBV21-1 and TRBJ1-5; the table's D call TRBD1 went unverified against the DNA. TRBV21-1 is flagged as a pseudogene. CDR3 length equals 15 residues. In nucleotides, the CDR3 is TGTGCCAGCAGCGGAGGGACAGGGCGCAATCAGCCCCAGCATTTT. This sequence encodes CASSGGTGRNQPQHF.

The sample holds one count of this clone. J is TRBJ1-1 and V is TRBV20-1, with D unresolved. The CDR3 runs to 11 residues. Germline V CDR1 and CDR2: DFQATT, SNEGSKA (reference sequence). CDR3 sequence reads: CRPSGNTEAFF. The CDR3 bases are TGCAGGCCCTCGGGGAACACTGAAGCTTTCTTT.